This T cell receptor (beta chain) appears in the sequencing data of a study of vaccination and CD4 T cells after COVID-19. Treatment given: approximately 11-day PBMC culture with coronavirus spike peptide pools or control peptides (ViraFEST assay). Those CD4+ T cells from the unexposed donor predate the COVID-19 pandemic (2011-2018). With SARS-CoV-2 S/N and four cold-coronavirus spikes, unexposed-donor CD4+ T cells were probed, cells permitting. Oncomine TCR Beta short-read sequencing was applied to DNA from cultured CD4+ T cells. TCRdb reprocessed the PCR reads with MiXCR, giving one entry per CDR3 protein. Of 7,000 or so distinct CDR3 sequences detected, approximately 31% appear once; the ten largest clones hold about 24%. This clonotype has a handful of counts. Its target is unknown. This CDR3 region has 15 residues. With 7 bases clipped from V and 5 bases from J, the junction kept 11 bases outside the gene matches. Germline lookup yields CDR1 MNHNS and CDR2 SASEGT.

Sequenced: CD4+ T cells from blood, cultured in vitro. V gene TRBV6-1 combines with J gene TRBJ1-1; 9 positions agree with TRBD1. The source of this sequence is a human donor in good health. CDR3 sequence: CASTKGGTGRTEAFF. The DNA for the CDR3 is TGTGCCAGCACCAAGGGGGGGACAGGGAGGACTGAAGCTTTCTTT.